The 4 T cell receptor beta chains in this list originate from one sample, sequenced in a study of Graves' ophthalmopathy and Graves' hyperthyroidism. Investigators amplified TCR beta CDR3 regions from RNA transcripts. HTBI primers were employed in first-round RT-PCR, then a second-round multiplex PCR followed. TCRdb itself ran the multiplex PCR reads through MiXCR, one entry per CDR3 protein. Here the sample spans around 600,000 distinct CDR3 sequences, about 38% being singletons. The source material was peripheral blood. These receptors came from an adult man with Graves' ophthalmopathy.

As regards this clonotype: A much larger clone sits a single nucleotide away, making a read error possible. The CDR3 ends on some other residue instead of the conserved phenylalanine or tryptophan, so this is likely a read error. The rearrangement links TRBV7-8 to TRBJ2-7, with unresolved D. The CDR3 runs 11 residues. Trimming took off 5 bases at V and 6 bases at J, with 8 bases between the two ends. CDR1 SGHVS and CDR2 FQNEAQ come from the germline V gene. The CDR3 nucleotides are TGTGCCAGCAGCATCTCTAGCGAGCAGTACCTC. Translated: CASSISSEQYL.

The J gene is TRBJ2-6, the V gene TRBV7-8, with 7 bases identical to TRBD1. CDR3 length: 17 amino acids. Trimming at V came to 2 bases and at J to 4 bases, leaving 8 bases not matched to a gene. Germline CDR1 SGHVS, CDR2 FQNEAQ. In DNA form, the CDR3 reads TGTGCCAGCAGCTTAAGATCAAGGGGGCAGGGGGCCAACGTCCTGACTTTC. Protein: CASSLRSRGQGANVLTF. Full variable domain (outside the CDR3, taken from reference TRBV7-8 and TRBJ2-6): GAGVSQSPRYKVAKRGQDVALRCDPISGHVSLFWYQQALGQGPEFLTYFQNEAQLDKSGLPSDRFFAERPEGSVSTLKIQRTQQEDSAVYLCASSLRSRGQGANVLTFGAGSRLTVL.

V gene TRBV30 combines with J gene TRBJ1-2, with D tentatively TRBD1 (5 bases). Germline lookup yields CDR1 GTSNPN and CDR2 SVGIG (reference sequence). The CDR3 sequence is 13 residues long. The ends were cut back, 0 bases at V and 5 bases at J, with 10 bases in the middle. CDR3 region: CAWSVSRQYGYTF. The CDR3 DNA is TGTGCCTGGAGTGTATCCCGACAGTATGGCTACACCTTC.

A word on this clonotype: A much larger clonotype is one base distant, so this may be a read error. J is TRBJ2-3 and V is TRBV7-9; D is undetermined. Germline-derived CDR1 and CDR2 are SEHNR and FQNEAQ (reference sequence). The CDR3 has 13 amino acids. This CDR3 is CAGSFYSGDTQYF. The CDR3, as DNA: TGTGCCGGCAGCTTCTACTCTGGAGATACGCAGTATTTT.